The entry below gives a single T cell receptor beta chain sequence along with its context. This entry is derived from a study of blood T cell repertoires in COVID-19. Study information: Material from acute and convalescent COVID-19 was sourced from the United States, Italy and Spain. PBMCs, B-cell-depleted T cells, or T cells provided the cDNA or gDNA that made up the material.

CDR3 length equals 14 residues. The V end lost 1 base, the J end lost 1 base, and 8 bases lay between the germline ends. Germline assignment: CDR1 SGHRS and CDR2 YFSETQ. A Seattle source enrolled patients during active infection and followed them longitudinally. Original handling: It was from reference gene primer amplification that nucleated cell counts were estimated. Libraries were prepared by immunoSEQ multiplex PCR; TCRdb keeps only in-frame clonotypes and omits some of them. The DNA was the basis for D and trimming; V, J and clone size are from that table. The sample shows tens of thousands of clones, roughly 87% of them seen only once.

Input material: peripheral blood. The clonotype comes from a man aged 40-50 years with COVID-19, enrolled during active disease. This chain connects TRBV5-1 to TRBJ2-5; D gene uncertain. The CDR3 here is CASSLRGGQETQYF. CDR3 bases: TGCGCCAGCAGCTTGAGAGGCGGCCAAGAGACCCAGTACTTC.